This TCR beta chain was sequenced in a study of blood T cell repertoires in COVID-19. For the study at large: In each case, the material was cDNA or gDNA derived from T cells, B-cell-depleted T cells, or PBMCs.

The assay was immunoSEQ multiplex PCR, and TCRdb's table has in-frame clones only and misses some. The table has roughly 210,000 clones, approximately 81% seen once. V was cut by 5 bases and J by 3 bases, with 14 bases left in between. CDR3 length equals 15 residues. Germline V gene sequence: CDR1 MNHEY, CDR2 SVGAGI. The sequence came from a woman of 80 years or more with COVID-19, enrolled during active disease. The sequenced material came from peripheral blood. The rearrangement uses TRBV6-5 and TRBJ1-3; the D gene is possibly TRBD1 (6 bases). The CDR3 here is CASSPGQLGGNTIYF. In DNA form, the CDR3 reads TGTGCCAGCAGTCCTGGACAGCTCGGTGGAAACACCATATATTTT.